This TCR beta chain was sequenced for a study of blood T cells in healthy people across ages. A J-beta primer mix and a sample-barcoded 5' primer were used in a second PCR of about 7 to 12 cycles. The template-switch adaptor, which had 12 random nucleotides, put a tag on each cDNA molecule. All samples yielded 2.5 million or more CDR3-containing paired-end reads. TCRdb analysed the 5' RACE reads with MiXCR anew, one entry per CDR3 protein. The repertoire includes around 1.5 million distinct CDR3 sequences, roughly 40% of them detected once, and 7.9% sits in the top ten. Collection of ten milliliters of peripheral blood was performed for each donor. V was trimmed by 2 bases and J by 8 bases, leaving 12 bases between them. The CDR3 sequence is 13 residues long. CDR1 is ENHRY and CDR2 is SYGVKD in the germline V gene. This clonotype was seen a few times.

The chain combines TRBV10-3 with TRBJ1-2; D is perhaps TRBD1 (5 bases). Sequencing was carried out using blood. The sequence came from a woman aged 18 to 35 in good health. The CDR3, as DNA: TGTGCCATCAGTGAGCGGGAGGGGTACGGCTACACCTTC. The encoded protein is CAISEREGYGYTF.